Presented here are 20 T cell receptor beta chains from one specimen sequenced in a study of cytomegalovirus exposure and HLA in healthy donors. Amplification used 60 Vbeta primers and 13 Jbeta primers. The method was immunoSEQ multiplex PCR; TCRdb's version includes in-frame clones alone and lacks a portion of them. The profile shows some 140,000 clones, more than 60% of them singletons. Sequenced material: PBMCs. The receptors stem from a woman between 18 and 30 years old in good health and CMV-seronegative.

CDR3 nucleotides: TGTGCCAGCAGCTTAGCGCTAACGAACACTGAAGCTTTCTTT. This translates into CASSLALTNTEAFF. The chain uses TRBV7-2 and TRBJ1-1; D gene ambiguous. There are 14 residues in the CDR3. Germline V gene lookup returns CDR1 SGHTA and CDR2 FQGNSA. Between the trimmed V and J ends, which lost 0 bases and 1 base, there was a span of 6 bases. The complete variable domain, with remaining parts taken from reference TRBV7-2 and TRBJ1-1, reads GAGVSQSPSNKVTEKGKDVELRCDPISGHTALYWYRQSLGQGLEFLIYFQGNSAPDKSGLPSDRFSAERTGGSVSTLTIQRTQQEDSAVYLCASSLALTNTEAFFGQGTRLTVV.

The CDR3 spells CASSLDGVSYNEQFF. The CDR3 nucleotides read TGCGCCAGCAGCTTAGACGGGGTTTCCTACAATGAGCAGTTCTTC. The gene calls are TRBV5-1 and TRBJ2-1, with D perhaps TRBD2 (5 bases). The CDR3 loop spans 15 amino acids. V was pared by 2 bases and J by 1 base, with 10 bases between. Germline V gives CDR1 SGHRS, CDR2 YFSETQ.

Written as DNA, the CDR3 is TGTGCCAGCAGTGGCTGGACAGGGAACACTGAAGCTTTCTTT. It translates to CASSGWTGNTEAFF. The V and J genes are TRBV6-1 and TRBJ1-1; 7 bases agree with TRBD1. J gave up 1 base and V 4 bases, and 3 bases lay outside the gene matches. The CDR3 runs to 14 residues. Germline V gene data show CDR1 as MNHNS and CDR2 as SASEGT.

The rearrangement links TRBV5-4 to TRBJ2-1, with 7 bases fitting TRBD1. Looked up from germline, CDR1 is SGHNT and CDR2 is YYREEE (reference sequence). V gave up 4 bases and J gave up 5 bases; unmatched junction bases: 9. The CDR3 extends over 15 amino acids. The CDR3 spells CASSLQGVVHNEQFF. The CDR3 DNA reads TGTGCCAGCAGCCTCCAGGGGGTAGTCCACAATGAGCAGTTCTTC.

The chain uses TRBV6-5 and TRBJ1-1; D gene unclear. CDR1 is MNHEY, CDR2 SVGAGI, per germline. The CDR3 is made up of 13 amino acids. V was clipped by 2 bases and J by 5 bases, with 9 bases between them. The CDR3 nucleotides are TGTGCCAGCAGTTACGGAAGCGAGACTGAAGCTTTCTTT. Translated: CASSYGSETEAFF.

This chain joins TRBV15 and TRBJ2-3, with 11 bases that match TRBD2. Germline loops: CDR1 LNHNV, CDR2 YYDKDF (reference sequence). V shed 3 bases and J 0 bases; nucleotides not matched to a gene: 2. CDR3 length: 16 residues. The chain's CDR3 is CATSRGLAASTDTQYF. CDR3 DNA: TGTGCCACCAGCAGGGGACTAGCGGCAAGCACAGATACGCAGTATTTT.

The rearrangement links TRBV6-5 to TRBJ2-5, with 9 bases aligning to TRBD1. With V trimmed by 9 bases and J by 0 bases, 2 bases remained unmatched. This CDR3 has 13 residues. Germline values: CDR1 MNHEY, CDR2 SVGAGI. CDR3 bases: TGTGCCAGTCGGACAGGGGACCAAGAGACCCAGTACTTC. Translating gives CASRTGDQETQYF.

This clone was seen a handful of times. The chain employs TRBV29-1 and TRBJ1-1; D possibly corresponds to TRBD1 (5 bases). CDR1 is SQVTM and CDR2 is ANQGSEA in the germline V gene. The germline V and J ends were trimmed by 1 base and 4 bases, with 7 bases remaining between them. This CDR3 is 12 amino acids long. CDR3 loop: CSVEGGVTEAFF. CDR3 sequence (DNA): TGCAGCGTTGAAGGGGGGGTCACTGAAGCTTTCTTT.

This clone has more than one count but fewer than ten. V gene TRBV5-1 combines with J gene TRBJ2-2, with D possibly matching TRBD2 (6 bases). CDR3 length: 15 residues. V lost 3 bases, J lost 3 bases, and 12 bases lay in between. Germline assignment: CDR1 SGHRS and CDR2 YFSETQ. The CDR3 DNA reads TGCGCCAGCAGCTCATCTAGCGCCCACACCGGGGAGCTGTTTTTT. It yields the protein CASSSSSAHTGELFF.

This chain connects TRBV19 to TRBJ2-7; TRBD1 might be the D (6 bases). Germline V lookup: CDR1 LNHDA, CDR2 SQIVND (reference sequence). Trimming pared 6 bases from V and 2 bases from J, leaving 20 bases between. This CDR3 has 16 amino acids. CDR3: CASSSREGTPTYEQYF. CDR3 DNA sequence: TGTGCCAGTAGCTCCCGTGAGGGGACACCTACCTACGAGCAGTACTTC.

The gene calls are TRBV19 and TRBJ1-1; the match to TRBD1 covers 7 bases. V gave up 1 base and J gave up 7 bases; unmatched junction bases: 12. The germline CDR1 and CDR2 sequences are LNHDA and SQIVND (reference sequence). The CDR3 totals 16 residues. The DNA of the CDR3 is TGTGCCAGTAGTATAGCGGAGAGGGAGACAGGGTATGAAGCTTTCTTT. Translation gives CASSIAERETGYEAFF.

The rearrangement uses TRBV9 and TRBJ1-2; D ambiguous. Trimming took 1 base from V and 3 from J, leaving 25 bases between them. This CDR3 has 19 residues. CDR1 and CDR2 from the germline V gene are SGDLS and YYNGEE. The CDR3 DNA reads as TGTGCCAGCAGCGTATCTAGTGAGGTACTGTACGGCGTTGACTATGGCTACACCTTC. This sequence encodes CASSVSSEVLYGVDYGYTF.

The chain uses TRBV6-4 and TRBJ2-7; TRBD1 aligns across 7 bases. The V gene end was trimmed by 6 bases and the J gene end by 5 bases; junction bases not matched to a gene: 22. Looked up from germline, CDR1 is MRHNA and CDR2 is SNTAGT. The CDR3 is 18 amino acids. The CDR3 nucleotides are TGTGCCAGCAGGGAAAAGAGATTTCAGGGGGATCCTAACAACGAGCAGTACTTC. Its translation: CASREKRFQGDPNNEQYF.

V gene TRBV10-3 combines with J gene TRBJ2-2; 7 bases line up with TRBD2. Germline V lookup: CDR1 ENHRY, CDR2 SYGVKD. Trimming cost V 6 bases and J 7 bases; bases outside gene matches: 5. This CDR3 region has 13 residues. The CDR3 is CAISPPGGGELFF. CDR3 nucleotide sequence: TGTGCCATCAGCCCACCGGGGGGCGGGGAGCTGTTTTTT.

The CDR3 loop reads CASSIDARFYTGHGYTF. The CDR3 bases are TGTGCCAGTAGTATAGATGCCCGGTTTTACACAGGTCATGGCTACACCTTC. This chain connects TRBV19 to TRBJ1-2; perhaps TRBD1 as D (5 bases). CDR1 LNHDA and CDR2 SQIVND come from the germline V gene (reference sequence). Trimming cost V 0 bases and J 6 bases, with 20 bases left between them. The CDR3 spans 17 residues.

The V call is TRBV20-1, the J call TRBJ2-2; D is unclear. Germline CDR1 is DFQATT and CDR2 is SNEGSKA (reference sequence). V lost 3 bases, J lost 8 bases, and 7 bases lay in between. CDR3 size: 11 residues. CDR3 sequence: CSARASGELFF. CDR3 nucleotide sequence: TGCAGTGCTAGGGCTTCGGGGGAGCTGTTTTTT.

Points on this clone: The sample holds other DNA sequences that translate to the same CDR3. This sequence joins TRBV5-1 and TRBJ1-6; TRBD1 matches 8 bases. CDR1 SGHRS and CDR2 YFSETQ come from the germline V gene. The CDR3 extends over 15 amino acids. V was clipped by 2 bases and J by 10 bases; unmatched bases: 8. In DNA, the CDR3 is TGCGCCAGCAGCTTAAAAGGACAGGGTGGCTCACCCCTCCACTTT. Residues: CASSLKGQGGSPLHF. The full variable domain, completed using reference TRBV5-1 and TRBJ1-6, is KAGVTQTPRYLIKTRGQQVTLSCSPISGHRSVSWYQQTPGQGLQFLFEYFSETQRNKGNFPGRFSGRQFSNSRSEMNVSTLELGDSALYLCASSLKGQGGSPLHFGNGTRLTVT.

The chain employs TRBV5-1 and TRBJ2-7, with TRBD2 matching over 9 bases. Losses at the gene ends were 1 base for V and 2 bases for J; bases not matched to a gene: 4. Germline V gene lookup returns CDR1 SGHRS and CDR2 YFSETQ. The CDR3 covers 15 residues. The CDR3 nucleotides read TGCGCCAGCAGCTTGTGGCGGGAGGGCCCCTACGAGCAGTACTTC. Its translation: CASSLWREGPYEQYF.

J is TRBJ2-7 and V is TRBV10-3; 8 bases line up with TRBD2. This CDR3 region has 13 residues. V was pared by 6 bases and J by 4 bases, with 5 bases of the junction left unmatched. CDR1 and CDR2 from the germline V gene are ENHRY and SYGVKD. DNA for the CDR3: TGTGCCATCAGACCGGGACTAGAGTACGAGCAGTACTTC. It is translated as CAIRPGLEYEQYF.

The chain is built from TRBV6-6 and TRBJ2-2, with D hard to call. The germline V gene encodes CDR1 MNHNY and CDR2 SVGAGI (reference sequence). V was pared by 7 bases and J by 3 bases, with 9 bases between. CDR3 length: 13 residues. CDR3 nucleotide sequence: TGTGCCAGCACGCTAGACGACACCGGGGAGCTGTTTTTT. This codes for CASTLDDTGELFF.